A selection of T cell receptor beta chains follows, all from one sample in a study of cytomegalovirus exposure and HLA in healthy donors. Libraries were prepared by immunoSEQ multiplex PCR; TCRdb keeps only in-frame clonotypes and omits some of them. This sample has more than 85,000 clones; roughly 78% occur once, and the top ten carry around 1.2%. Material for sequencing was PBMCs. These receptors came from a woman under 40 in good health and CMV-seronegative. Each CDR3 is given with its conserved first and last residue. The D gene is left open where the match is weak.

cdr3_length,j_call,d_call,v_call,cdr3_aa
13,TRBJ1-1,.,TRBV6-1,CASDSPDNAEAFF
13,TRBJ2-3,.,TRBV7-8,CASSRLGPDTQYF
17,TRBJ1-6,.,TRBV10-3,CAISESILTDWNSPLHF
15,TRBJ2-7,TRBD1,TRBV10-3,CATKTGDDSSYEQYF
17,TRBJ2-7,TRBD1,TRBV4-3,CASSQDRDRVFSYEQYF
15,TRBJ2-5,TRBD1,TRBV14,CASSHGQGGQETQYF
20,TRBJ2-1,TRBD2,TRBV4-3,CASSQEGPGLAVTGGNEQFF
16,TRBJ1-5,.,TRBV5-6,CASSLYGQISNQPQHF
13,TRBJ2-5,.,TRBV5-6,CASSLGEAETQYF
16,TRBJ1-4,.,TRBV7-2,CASSPGGTAYGPELFF
15,TRBJ1-2,TRBD1,TRBV5-6,CASSVDRGLNYGYTF
15,TRBJ1-6,TRBD1,TRBV18,CASSPMTGRNSPLHF
13,TRBJ1-5,TRBD1,TRBV30,CAWSVQGGQPQHF
13,TRBJ2-1,.,TRBV4-3,CASSQSPLYEQFF
13,TRBJ1-5,.,TRBV30,CAWGYSSNQPQHF
14,TRBJ2-4,TRBD1,TRBV30,CAASKGGAGNIQYF
15,TRBJ2-3,.,TRBV4-1,CASSRPDSSTDTQYF
14,TRBJ2-7,TRBD1,TRBV16,CASSTRQGANEQYF
14,TRBJ2-7,.,TRBV5-4,CASRDGQPQGEQYF
15,TRBJ1-4,TRBD1,TRBV2,CASSVDRGHDEKLFF
13,TRBJ1-1,.,TRBV6-1,CASRDTGFTEAFF
13,TRBJ2-7,.,TRBV5-1,CASSSMTSYEQYF
14,TRBJ1-4,.,TRBV9,CASSPQGLSEKLFF
14,TRBJ2-7,.,TRBV27,CATGAQGYIGEQYF
12,TRBJ2-7,.,TRBV5-5,CASSGPAYEQYF
17,TRBJ2-6,.,TRBV5-4,CASSFGGLRSGANVLTF
18,TRBJ2-1,TRBD2,TRBV27,CASSLSGLAGGSYNEQFF
16,TRBJ2-5,.,TRBV7-2,CASSLVAGAIQETQYF
14,TRBJ1-2,.,TRBV27,CASSLLSGGSGYTF
14,TRBJ2-2,.,TRBV6-7,CASSYLENTGELFF
14,TRBJ2-3,TRBD2,TRBV6-5,CASRFSGGTDTQYF
16,TRBJ2-2,.,TRBV15,CATSRAYTTNTGELFF
13,TRBJ2-5,.,TRBV5-4,CASSLTGLKTQYF
16,TRBJ2-5,TRBD2,TRBV5-4,CASSAPAGGHQETQYF
15,TRBJ2-7,.,TRBV28,CASSSLGRVSYEQYF
16,TRBJ1-5,.,TRBV28,CASSSPFGRGDQPQHF
14,TRBJ2-3,.,TRBV6-1,CASSSSGRADTQYF
13,TRBJ2-7,.,TRBV9,CASTRGGFYEQYF
19,TRBJ2-5,TRBD2,TRBV11-2,CASSLGWGGLAGGMETQYF
14,TRBJ2-4,TRBD1,TRBV11-2,CASSIPRGLNIQYF
13,TRBJ1-1,.,TRBV6-5,CASSYGSNTEAFF
15,TRBJ2-3,TRBD1,TRBV4-3,CASSQQGAYTDTQYF
14,TRBJ1-2,TRBD1,TRBV2,CASEAIRDRGGYTF
16,TRBJ1-4,TRBD1,TRBV5-1,CASSPRTSGTGGKLFF
14,TRBJ2-7,.,TRBV6-6,CASIGLSSASEQYF
14,TRBJ1-1,.,TRBV7-9,CASSVQGRNTEAFF
14,TRBJ1-2,TRBD1,TRBV29-1,CSVAGRGRNYGYTF
14,TRBJ1-5,TRBD1,TRBV2,CASSGDRVLQPQHF
15,TRBJ2-3,.,TRBV7-8,CASSLLSGATDTQYF